A single sample gave rise to the 4 T cell receptor beta chains below, sequenced in a study of vaccination effects on CD4 cells after COVID-19. Antigens for these TCRs are unknown. Expansion with viral peptide pools was applied to antigen-specific CD4+ T cells by the ViraFEST assay prior to sequencing. Culture lasted over 9 days before CD4+ T cell isolation. People in the vaccine group had not been infected with SARS-CoV-2 before, and their nucleocapsid antibodies were negative. Using immunoSEQ multiplex PCR, the repertoire was profiled, and TCRdb retains in-frame clones only, with some absent. The profile shows under 55,000 clones, 79% of them singletons. The material sequenced was CD4+ T cells from PBMCs cultured with HCoV-OC43 spike peptides, taken before COVID-19 vaccination. Subset reported: HCoV-OC43 spike overlapping peptide pool stimulation. Receptor source: a human donor who received a COVID-19 vaccine.

The chain carries TRBV5-8 and TRBJ2-1, with TRBD2 matching 16 bases. Trimming at V came to 4 bases and at J to 8 bases, leaving 12 bases not matched to a gene. Germline-derived CDR1 and CDR2 are SGHTS and YDEGEE. This CDR3 comprises 18 residues. CDR3 in amino acids: CASSPNPGTSGGVYEQFF. The CDR3 nucleotides are TGTGCCAGCAGCCCGAATCCCGGGACTAGCGGGGGGGTCTATGAGCAGTTCTTC.

The J gene is TRBJ2-4, the V gene TRBV24-1, with D unresolved. Germline V gene lookup returns CDR1 KGHDR and CDR2 SFDVKD. This CDR3 is 14 amino acids long. Trimming removed 5 bases from V and 6 bases from J, with 13 bases in between. CDR3 amino acids: CATSGSGTSNIQYF. DNA of the CDR3: TGTGCCACCAGTGGATCCGGAACCTCAAACATTCAGTACTTC.

V and J are TRBV29-1 and TRBJ1-2, with 9 bases identical to TRBD1. CDR3 length equals 13 residues. Unmatched junction bases numbered 8, after V lost 6 bases and J lost 6 bases. The V gene's germline CDR1 is SQVTM and CDR2 ANQGSEA. CDR3 sequence reads: CSVEPGQGDGYTF. The CDR3 nucleotides read TGCAGCGTAGAACCGGGACAGGGTGATGGCTACACCTTC. Looking up the rest from reference TRBV29-1 and TRBJ1-2 gives the full variable domain: SAVISQKPSRDICQRGTSLTIQCQVDSQVTMMFWYRQQPGQSLTLIATANQGSEATYESGFVIDKFPISRPNLTFSTLTVSNMSPEDSSIYLCSVEPGQGDGYTFGSGTRLTVV.

The V gene is TRBV6-5, the J gene TRBJ2-7; 7 bases map to TRBD2. The germline V gene encodes CDR1 MNHEY and CDR2 SVGAGI. The CDR3 length is 14 residues. Trimming took 6 bases from V and 4 from J; bases not matched to a gene: 9. The chain's CDR3 is CASRTGTGLYEQYV. The CDR3 DNA reads TGTGCCAGCAGGACCGGGACGGGACTATACGAGCAGTACGTC.